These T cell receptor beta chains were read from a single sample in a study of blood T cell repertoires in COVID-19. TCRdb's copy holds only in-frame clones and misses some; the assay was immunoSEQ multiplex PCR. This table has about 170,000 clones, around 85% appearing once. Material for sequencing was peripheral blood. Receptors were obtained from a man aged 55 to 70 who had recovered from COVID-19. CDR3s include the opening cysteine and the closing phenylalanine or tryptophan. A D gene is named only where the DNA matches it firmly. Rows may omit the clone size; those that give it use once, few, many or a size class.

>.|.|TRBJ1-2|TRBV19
TGTGCCAGTAGCCCCACCACGACAGCTAACTATGGCTACACCTTC
CASSPTTTANYGYTF
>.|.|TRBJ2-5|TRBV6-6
TGTGCCAGCAGATTAGCAGAGACCCAGTACTTC
CASRLAETQYF
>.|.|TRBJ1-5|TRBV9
TGTGCCAGCAGCCAGGGACACCTTAGCAATCAGCCCCAGCATTTT
CASSQGHLSNQPQHF
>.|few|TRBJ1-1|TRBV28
TGTGCCAGCAGTCTCGCGGGGGGAAGGATGAACACTGAAGCTTTCTTT
CASSLAGGRMNTEAFF
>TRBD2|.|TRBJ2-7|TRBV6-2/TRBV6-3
TGTGCCAGCAGCCCCTCCCGTCGGACTAGCGCCTCCTACGAGCAGTACTTC
CASSPSRRTSASYEQYF
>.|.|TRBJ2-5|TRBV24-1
TGTGCCACCAGTGGGGACACCCAAGAGACCCAGTACTTC
CATSGDTQETQYF
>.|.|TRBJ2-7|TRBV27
TGTGCCAGCAGTTACGTTGGACAGCCCTACGAGCAGTACTTC
CASSYVGQPYEQYF
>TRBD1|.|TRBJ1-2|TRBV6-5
TGTGCCAGCAGCACAGACAGGGCAGCTAACTATGGCTACACCTTC
CASSTDRAANYGYTF
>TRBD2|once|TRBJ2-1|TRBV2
TGTGCCAGCAAGCGGGCTAGCGGACAAGGGAATGAGCAGTTCTTC
CASKRASGQGNEQFF
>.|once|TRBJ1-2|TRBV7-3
TGTGCCAGCAGCTCCTCCCCCGGGTATGGCTACACCTTC
CASSSSPGYGYTF
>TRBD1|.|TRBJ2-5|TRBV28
TGTGCCAGCAGCCAGGACAGGGACCAAGAGACCCAGTACTTC
CASSQDRDQETQYF
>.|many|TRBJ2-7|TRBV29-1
TGCAGCGTTGACGGGTCTAGCCACGAGCAGTACTTC
CSVDGSSHEQYF
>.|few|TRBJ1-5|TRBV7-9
TGTGCCAGCAGCCTCGGACTAAATCAGCCCCAGCATTTT
CASSLGLNQPQHF
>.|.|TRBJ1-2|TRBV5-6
TGTGCCAGCAGCTTGCCCTTAACGGTAGCTAACTATGGCTACACCTTC
CASSLPLTVANYGYTF
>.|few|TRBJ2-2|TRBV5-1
TGCGCCAGCAGCCTACGCCACGACAGCCTGAACACCGGGGAGCTGTTTTTT
CASSLRHDSLNTGELFF
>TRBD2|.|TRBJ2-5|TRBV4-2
TGTGCCAGCAGCCAGGAGCGGGGGGGCCAAGAGACCCAGTACTTC
CASSQERGGQETQYF
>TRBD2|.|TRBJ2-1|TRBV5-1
TGCGCCAGCAGCTTAGCTGGAGCGGGGGGGCGGGATGAGCAGTTCTTC
CASSLAGAGGRDEQFF
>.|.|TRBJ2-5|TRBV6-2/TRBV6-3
TGTGCCAGCAGTTACGGCAGGGTCGGAGAGACCCAGTACTTC
CASSYGRVGETQYF
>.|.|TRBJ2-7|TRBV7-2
TGTGCCAGCAGCTTAATGGCAGCCGGGAGCGAGCAGTACTTC
CASSLMAAGSEQYF
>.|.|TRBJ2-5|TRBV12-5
TGTGCTAGTGGTTTTGGGGCACAAGAGACCCAGTACTTC
CASGFGAQETQYF
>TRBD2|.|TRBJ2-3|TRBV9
TGTGCCAGCAGCGTAGGGACTAGCGGGGTTCAAGATACGCAGTATTTT
CASSVGTSGVQDTQYF
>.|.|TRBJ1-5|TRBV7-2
TGTGCCAGCAGCTTAGGGAGTTCGGGCAATCAGCCCCAGCATTTT
CASSLGSSGNQPQHF
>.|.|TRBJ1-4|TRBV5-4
TGTGCCAGCAGCCCCGGAGGACGGGGTGAAAAACTGTTTTTT
CASSPGGRGEKLFF
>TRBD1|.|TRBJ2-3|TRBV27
TGTGCCAGCAGTTTAAGGCCCTATCGGACAGGAAGGAGCACAGATACGCAGTATTTT
CASSLRPYRTGRSTDTQYF
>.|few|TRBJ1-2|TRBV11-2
TGTGCCAGCAGCTTAGATCAGGGTTCGTCCTATGGCTACACCTTC
CASSLDQGSSYGYTF
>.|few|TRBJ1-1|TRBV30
TGTGCCTGGAGTGTAACGGAGTGGGCTGAAGCTTTCTTT
CAWSVTEWAEAFF